The 27 T cell receptor beta chains below come from one sample, sequenced in a study of blood T cell repertoires in COVID-19. Generated by immunoSEQ multiplex PCR, the TCRdb table keeps only in-frame clones and is missing some. The sample carries 250,000 or so clones, 85% recorded once. The sequenced sample was PBMCs or T cells enriched from blood (not recorded which). The receptors derive from a woman between 50 and 59 years old who had been exposed to COVID-19.

This clone was observed a few times. The rearrangement uses TRBV3-1 (or the pseudogene TRBV3-2) and TRBJ1-2; 7 bases agree with TRBD1. Germline values: CDR1 LGHDT, CDR2 YNNKEL (reference sequence). J lost 8 bases, V lost 2 bases, and 11 bases had no gene match. The CDR3 spans 15 residues. The CDR3 is CASSQSDRAVGGYTF. The CDR3 DNA sequence: TGTGCCAGCAGCCAAAGCGACAGGGCCGTGGGAGGCTACACCTTC.

The rearrangement joins TRBV25-1 to TRBJ2-7; TRBD1 matches at 8 bases. Germline CDR1 MGHDK, CDR2 SYGVNS. CDR3 length: 16 residues. With 3 bases clipped from V and 3 bases from J, the junction kept 10 bases outside the gene matches. Here the CDR3 reads CASSDPGDRTNYEQYF. CDR3 bases: TGTGCCAGCAGTGACCCGGGGGACAGGACCAACTACGAGCAGTACTTC.

This clone was picked up a small number of times. This rearrangement joins TRBV5-8 to TRBJ1-6; 7 bases line up with TRBD1. The CDR3 has 16 amino acids. Per the germline V gene, CDR1 is SGHTS and CDR2 is YDEGEE. The junction had 9 bases not matched to a gene; V was cut back by 3 bases and J by 6 bases. The CDR3 DNA reads as TGTGCCAGCAGCTCTAAAGGGGGCCCACGTAATTCACCCCTCCACTTT. This encodes CASSSKGGPRNSPLHF.

The genes are TRBV2 and TRBJ1-2, with a tentative D call TRBD1 (6 bases). There are 13 residues in the CDR3. Germline-derived CDR1 and CDR2 are SNHLY and FYNNEI. Between the trimmed V and J ends, which lost 6 bases and 8 bases, there was a span of 16 bases. Here the CDR3 DNA reads TGTGCCAGCAGCCTAGATACAGGGCAAGGCTACACCTTC. This sequence encodes CASSLDTGQGYTF.

The V call is TRBV24-1, the J call TRBJ2-1, with 10 nucleotides matching TRBD2. CDR3 length: 16 residues. The germline V gene has CDR1 KGHDR and CDR2 SFDVKD. V gave up 5 bases and J gave up 6 bases; unmatched junction bases: 9. The CDR3 DNA is TGTGCCACCAGTGGCCCCCGGACTAGCGGACGCAATGAGCAGTTCTTC. Translation gives CATSGPRTSGRNEQFF.

The chain employs TRBV7-6 and TRBJ2-7; possible D gene TRBD2, 5 bases. V was trimmed by 0 bases and J by 6 bases, leaving 12 bases between them. Germline CDR1 reads SGHVS; CDR2 reads FNYEAQ. The CDR3 is 14 residues long. The CDR3 here is CASSLADRAGEQYF. The DNA of the CDR3 is TGTGCCAGCAGCTTAGCGGATAGGGCGGGCGAGCAGTACTTC.

The chain is built from TRBV7-2 and TRBJ2-1; D may be TRBD2 (5 bases). Germline CDR1 is SGHTA and CDR2 is FQGNSA. The CDR3 runs 14 residues. V shed 7 bases and J shed 9 bases, with 19 bases lying between them. The CDR3 DNA reads TGTGCCAGCAACGAGGGCGGACTCCGGGGTGAGCAGTTCTTC. Protein product: CASNEGGLRGEQFF.

The chain joins TRBV18 to TRBJ2-7, with 8 nucleotides matching TRBD1. Losses at the gene ends were 5 bases for V and 1 base for J; bases not matched to a gene: 10. CDR1 is KGHSH and CDR2 is LQKENI in the germline V gene. CDR3 length equals 16 residues. The CDR3 loop reads CASSGRGPPASYEQYF. The CDR3 coding sequence is TGTGCCAGCTCAGGCAGGGGGCCCCCCGCATCCTACGAGCAGTACTTC. The whole variable domain, filled in from reference TRBV18 and TRBJ2-7, reads NAGVMQNPRHLVRRRGQEARLRCSPMKGHSHVYWYRQLPEEGLKFMVYLQKENIIDESGMPKERFSAEFPKEGPSILRIQQVVRGDSAAYFCASSGRGPPASYEQYFGPGTRLTVT.

The chain joins TRBV11-2 to TRBJ1-1; possible D gene TRBD1, 5 bases. This CDR3 comprises 15 residues. CDR1 and CDR2 (germline): SGHAT, FQNNGV. Trimming cost V 1 base and J 1 base, with 10 bases left between them. The chain's CDR3 is CASSLGSGRNTEAFF. The CDR3 region has the DNA TGTGCCAGCAGCTTAGGCTCAGGGCGGAACACTGAAGCTTTCTTT.

This clone was found a few times. The rearrangement links TRBV19 to TRBJ1-2, with D possibly TRBD1 on 6 matching bases. Trimming cost V 4 bases and J 3 bases, with 9 bases left between them. The CDR3 length is 13 residues. The germline gives CDR1 LNHDA, CDR2 SQIVND (reference sequence). The CDR3 DNA reads as TGTGCCAGTAGTAGGGACAAATACTATGGCTACACCTTC. Amino acid sequence: CASSRDKYYGYTF.

This clone was counted once. This chain links TRBV27 with TRBJ2-5; possible D gene TRBD2, 6 bases. The length of the CDR3 is 14 residues. V shed 6 bases and J shed 2 bases, with 13 bases lying between them. Germline CDR1 is MNHEY and CDR2 is SMNVEV (reference sequence). In DNA form, the CDR3 reads TGTGCCAGCAGGGGTGCGGGACCTCAAGAGACCCAGTACTTC. It translates to CASRGAGPQETQYF.

This sequence joins TRBV6-6 and TRBJ1-1; 7 nucleotides align to TRBD1. The ends lost 7 bases at V and 9 bases at J; junction bases unmatched: 8. Germline values: CDR1 MNHNY, CDR2 SVGAGI (reference sequence). The CDR3 has 12 residues. CDR3 DNA: TGTGCCAGCACCACCGTGGGACAGAAAGCTTTCTTT. Residues: CASTTVGQKAFF.

V gene TRBV29-1 combines with J gene TRBJ2-5; 8 bases match TRBD2. CDR1 is SQVTM and CDR2 is ANQGSEA in the germline V gene. The CDR3 loop spans 14 amino acids. With V trimmed by 7 bases and J by 2 bases, 9 bases remained unmatched. Here the CDR3 reads CSARRGVSQETQYF. The CDR3 nucleotides are TGCAGCGCCAGGCGGGGGGTCTCACAAGAGACCCAGTACTTC.

The genes are TRBV6-5 and TRBJ2-3; perhaps TRBD2 as D (5 bases). CDR1 and CDR2 (germline): MNHEY, SVGAGI. Trimming took off 8 bases at V and 2 bases at J, with 14 bases between the two ends. There are 14 residues in the CDR3. The CDR3 protein is CASAPRAYTDTQYF. Written as DNA, the CDR3 is TGTGCCAGCGCCCCGCGGGCTTACACAGATACGCAGTATTTT.

The chain carries TRBV9 and TRBJ1-1, with D possibly being TRBD1 (6 bases). CDR3 length: 16 residues. V lost 0 bases and J 3 bases, leaving 15 bases between the germline ends. Looked up from germline, CDR1 is SGDLS and CDR2 is YYNGEE. The CDR3 reads CASSVDSTGWDTEAFF. The DNA of the CDR3 is TGTGCCAGCAGCGTAGACTCTACAGGGTGGGACACTGAAGCTTTCTTT.

This CDR3 reads CASSRFRGSNTGELFF. Written as DNA, the CDR3 is TGTGCCAGCAGCCGTTTCAGGGGATCGAACACCGGGGAGCTGTTTTTT. V usage is TRBV11-3 and J usage is TRBJ2-2, with TRBD1 as a possible D gene (6 bases). CDR1 is SGHNT and CDR2 is YENEEA in the germline V gene. V lost 5 bases and J lost 0, with 13 bases in between. CDR3 length: 16 amino acids.

The V call is TRBV5-1, the J call TRBJ1-1; perhaps TRBD1 as D (6 bases). The germline gives CDR1 SGHRS, CDR2 YFSETQ. The CDR3 spans 16 residues. The V and J ends lost 0 bases and 6 bases respectively, with 18 bases between them. CDR3 sequence reads: CASSLATATGTAEAFF. The CDR3 DNA follows: TGCGCCAGCAGCTTGGCCACCGCGACAGGAACCGCTGAAGCTTTCTTT.

The chain has TRBV5-1 and TRBJ2-1; D unclear. The CDR3 has 12 amino acids. Trimming left V 1 base short and J 7 bases short, with 6 bases between. The V gene's germline CDR1 is SGHRS and CDR2 YFSETQ. CDR3 DNA sequence: TGCGCCAGCAGCTTGCTGAGGAATGAGCAGTTCTTC. It is translated as CASSLLRNEQFF.

This clone has a single count. The CDR3 loop reads CASNQPKADKNIQYF. The DNA for the CDR3 is TGTGCCAGTAACCAACCTAAGGCGGACAAAAACATTCAGTACTTC. The chain is built from TRBV19 and TRBJ2-4; the D is unclear. Trimming pared 7 bases from V and 3 bases from J, leaving 16 bases between. The CDR3 covers 15 residues. Per the germline V gene, CDR1 is LNHDA and CDR2 is SQIVND (reference sequence).

The gene calls are TRBV2 and TRBJ1-2; D not resolved. In germline, CDR1 is SNHLY, CDR2 FYNNEI. The CDR3 covers 11 residues. Between the trimmed V and J ends, which lost 8 bases and 4 bases, there was a span of 8 bases. The CDR3 DNA sequence: TGTGCCAGCCGGGTTAGCTATGGCTACACCTTC. It codes for CASRVSYGYTF.

In this sample, this clone turned up a few times. V and J are TRBV19 and TRBJ1-3, with D possibly matching TRBD1 (5 bases). The CDR3 is 18 amino acids. CDR1 is LNHDA, CDR2 SQIVND, per germline (reference sequence). V was cut by 4 bases and J by 2 bases, with 21 bases left in between. DNA of the CDR3: TGTGCCAGTAGTAGAAAACCGACGGGGGGTCCCCCTGGAAACACCATATATTTT. Its protein is CASSRKPTGGPPGNTIYF.

The chain carries TRBV3-1 (or the pseudogene TRBV3-2) and TRBJ2-2; TRBD2 might be the D (6 bases). Germline V gene sequence: CDR1 LGHDT, CDR2 YNNKEL (reference sequence). The V and J ends lost 2 bases and 4 bases respectively, with 14 bases between them. The CDR3 is 16 amino acids. CDR3 nucleotide sequence: TGTGCCAGCAGCCAACTCCCACGCGGGGCCACCGGGGAGCTGTTTTTT. This translates into CASSQLPRGATGELFF.

CDR3 in DNA: TGTGCCAGCAGCTTACCAGCCCCGGGACAGGGGAATTCACCCCTCCACTTT. This gives the protein CASSLPAPGQGNSPLHF. This chain connects TRBV7-2 to TRBJ1-6; 10 bases are shared with TRBD1. Trimming took 2 bases from V and 7 from J; bases not matched to a gene: 8. Germline V lookup: CDR1 SGHTA, CDR2 FQGNSA. The CDR3 spans 17 residues. Using reference TRBV7-2 and TRBJ1-6 for the parts outside the CDR3, the full variable domain is GAGVSQSPSNKVTEKGKDVELRCDPISGHTALYWYRQSLGQGLEFLIYFQGNSAPDKSGLPSDRFSAERTGGSVSTLTIQRTQQEDSAVYLCASSLPAPGQGNSPLHFGNGTRLTVT.

This chain links TRBV2 with TRBJ2-6; a weak D match, TRBD2 (5 bases). V was cut by 9 bases and J by 0 bases, with 9 bases left in between. The V gene's germline CDR1 is SNHLY and CDR2 FYNNEI. The CDR3 has 14 amino acids. The CDR3 region has the DNA TGTGCCAGTTCCGGGGACTCTGGGGCCAACGTCCTGACTTTC. Translated: CASSGDSGANVLTF.

The V and J genes are TRBV12-5 and TRBJ1-1; a possible D gene is TRBD1 (6 bases). This CDR3 is built from 13 residues. The V gene's germline CDR1 is LGHNT and CDR2 FRNRAP. The CDR3 here is CPHLGQTNTEAFF. The CDR3 DNA follows: TGTCCCCATCTAGGACAGACAAACACTGAAGCTTTCTTT.

The V and J genes are TRBV19 and TRBJ2-3; D possibly corresponds to TRBD2 (7 bases). Germline values: CDR1 LNHDA, CDR2 SQIVND (reference sequence). The CDR3 contains 15 residues. V gave up 4 bases and J gave up 4 bases, with 15 bases separating them. This CDR3 reads CASSKIGGGADTQYF. CDR3 DNA sequence: TGTGCCAGTAGTAAGATAGGGGGGGGCGCAGATACGCAGTATTTT.

The chain combines TRBV28 with TRBJ1-5; 7 bases are shared with TRBD1. This CDR3 spans 15 amino acids. The germline gives CDR1 MDHEN, CDR2 SYDVKM. The V and J ends lost 5 bases and 2 bases, in that order; junction bases with no gene match: 6. CDR3 amino acids: CASSITGVGNQPQHF. The CDR3 coding sequence is TGTGCCAGCAGTATTACAGGGGTTGGCAATCAGCCCCAGCATTTT.